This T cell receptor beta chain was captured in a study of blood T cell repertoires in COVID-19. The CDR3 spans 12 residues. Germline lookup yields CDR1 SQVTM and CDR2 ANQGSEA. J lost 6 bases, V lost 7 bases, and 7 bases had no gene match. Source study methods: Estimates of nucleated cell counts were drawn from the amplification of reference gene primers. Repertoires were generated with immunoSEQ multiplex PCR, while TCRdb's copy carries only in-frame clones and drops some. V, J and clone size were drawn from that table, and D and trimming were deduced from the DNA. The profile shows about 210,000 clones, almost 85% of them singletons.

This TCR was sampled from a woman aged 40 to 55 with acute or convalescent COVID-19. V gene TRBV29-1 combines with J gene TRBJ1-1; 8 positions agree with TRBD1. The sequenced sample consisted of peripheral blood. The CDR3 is CSAGQGSAEAFF. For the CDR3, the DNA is TGCAGCGCTGGACAGGGATCGGCTGAAGCTTTCTTT.